This T cell receptor (beta chain) was retrieved from a study of shared clonotypes between healthy human individuals. The overall study: Three CD4 naive, three CD4 memory, two CD8 naive and one CD8 memory plate were used per donor. The study, taken as a whole, reports: Sorted-subset sequencing was shown by rarefaction to be incomplete despite large depth. Donor clonotype sharing was expected to depend on sequencing depth. Generally, estimated richness proved larger in naive subsets than it did in memory subsets.

The table came from immunoSEQ multiplex PCR; TCRdb's copy has only in-frame clones and leaves some out. The sample has roughly 2.1 million clones; just over 90% are singletons. Concerning this clone itself: What it binds is not known.

The naive CD8 population came from CD45RO-negative cells selected for CCR7, without terminally differentiated effector memory CD45RA+ cells. Trimming left V 1 base short and J 4 bases short, with 11 bases between. The CDR3 loop spans 15 amino acids. Looked up from germline, CDR1 is SGHTA and CDR2 is FQGTGA. The gene calls are TRBV7-3 and TRBJ1-3; TRBD1 is a possible D gene (5 bases). This clonotype originated in a man between 18 and 35 years old in good health. Some clones in this sample may be carry-over from other donors' samples. The sequenced sample was naive CD8+ T cells from PBMCs. The chain's CDR3 is CASSLSGREGNTIYF. In DNA, the CDR3 is TGTGCCAGCAGCTTAAGCGGCAGGGAAGGAAACACCATATATTTT.